This T cell receptor (beta chain) emerged from a study of shared clonotypes between healthy human individuals. Trimming removed 6 bases at V and 1 base at J, with 17 bases between. CDR3 length: 16 residues. Germline values: CDR1 MDHEN, CDR2 SYDVKM. Using immunoSEQ multiplex PCR, the repertoire was profiled, and TCRdb retains in-frame clones only, with some absent. This sample has roughly 700,000 clones, with less than 85% found just once. Negatively enriched CD4+ T cells were divided by CD45RA into naive and memory. Sequences were obtained from memory CD4+ T cells sorted from blood. The subset was: CD45RA-negative fraction. The receptor comes from a woman in her thirties in good health. This rearrangement joins TRBV28 to TRBJ2-3; D might be TRBD2 (5 bases). CDR3 DNA sequence: TGTGCCAGCAGCCCACTAGTGCTGAGGGGCACAGATACGCAGTATTTT. This gives the protein CASSPLVLRGTDTQYF.